The 12 T cell receptor beta chains reported below all come from one sample, sequenced in a study of beta chain features in type 1 diabetes. Their antigens remain unidentified. The sequenced template was cDNA made from the entire isolated RNA. Generated by immunoSEQ multiplex PCR, the TCRdb table keeps only in-frame clones and is missing some. Here the sample spans hundreds of thousands of clones, 15% being singletons. Study-level results: Among all four CD4+ subsets, Type 1 diabetes patients had TCRB CDR3s that were moderately but significantly shorter.

Sample: naive CD4+ T cells from blood. These receptors came from a young man with type 1 diabetes.

In its sample, this clone was seen a few times. The chain links TRBV7-9 to TRBJ2-4; weak D call: TRBD1 (6 bases). Germline CDR1 reads SEHNR; CDR2 reads FQNEAQ (reference sequence). The CDR3 totals 14 residues. Trimming stripped 5 bases from V and 8 bases from J, with 16 bases between. CDR3 sequence: CASSPRRGSHIQYF. In DNA form, the CDR3 reads TGTGCCAGCAGCCCCCGCAGGGGTTCGCACATTCAGTACTTC.

The chain joins TRBV4-3 to TRBJ1-5; the D is unclear. Trimming stripped 0 bases from V and 6 bases from J, with 9 bases between. Germline V gene lookup returns CDR1 LGHNA and CDR2 YSLEER. The CDR3 runs 14 residues. CDR3 protein: CASSQDGVGQPQHF. CDR3 bases: TGCGCCAGCAGCCAAGACGGAGTAGGTCAGCCCCAGCATTTT.

This clone was seen a handful of times. This chain links TRBV6-6 with TRBJ2-1; D is possibly TRBD1 (5 bases). V lost 8 bases to trimming and J lost 10 bases, with 6 bases between them. CDR3 length: 9 amino acids. CDR1 and CDR2 from the germline V gene are MNHNY and SVGAGI (reference sequence). The CDR3 here is CASAGEQFF. Here the CDR3 DNA reads TGTGCCAGCGCAGGGGAGCAGTTCTTC.

The chain links TRBV9 to TRBJ2-5; TRBD2 matches 9 bases. The CDR3 is made up of 16 amino acids. Germline V gene sequence: CDR1 SGDLS, CDR2 YYNGEE. V trimming: 0 bases; J trimming: 0 bases; junction bases outside the gene matches: 3. The CDR3 region is CASSVGSGGYQETQYF. The CDR3 DNA is TGTGCCAGCAGCGTAGGTAGCGGGGGTTACCAAGAGACCCAGTACTTC.

The V and J genes are TRBV4-2 and TRBJ2-3; tentatively, D is TRBD1 (5 bases). CDR1 is LGHNA, CDR2 YNFKEQ, per germline. Trimming pared 2 bases from V and 5 bases from J, leaving 11 bases between. The CDR3 loop spans 14 amino acids. CDR3 DNA sequence: TGTGCCAGCAGCCAAAGGGGCCGAGGAGATACGCAGTATTTT. Protein product: CASSQRGRGDTQYF.

This clone was seen a few times. The rearrangement uses TRBV30 and TRBJ2-7, with D uncertain. V dropped 3 bases and J dropped 4 bases, with 16 bases sitting between them. Germline CDR1 and CDR2: GTSNPN and SVGIG (reference sequence). The CDR3 length is 14 residues. CDR3 sequence: CAWSPRGSRYEQYF. The CDR3 DNA is TGTGCCTGGAGCCCTCGTGGGTCTAGGTACGAGCAGTACTTC.

The chain couples TRBV18 to TRBJ2-5, with TRBD1 identical over 7 bases. The CDR3 totals 14 residues. Germline loops: CDR1 KGHSH, CDR2 LQKENI. J gave up 6 bases and V 2 bases, and 6 bases lay outside the gene matches. The CDR3 DNA follows: TGTGCCAGCTCACCATCCGGGACAGAGAAGACCCAGTACTTC. Protein product: CASSPSGTEKTQYF.

This clone was counted between two and nine times. This sequence joins TRBV29-1 and TRBJ1-1; perhaps TRBD1 as D (5 bases). V was clipped by 2 bases and J by 5 bases, with 15 bases between them. Per germline, CDR1 SQVTM and CDR2 ANQGSEA. The CDR3 extends over 14 amino acids. This chain's CDR3 is CSVERPMAGTEAFF. DNA of the CDR3: TGCAGCGTTGAACGCCCAATGGCAGGGACTGAAGCTTTCTTT.

V and J are TRBV13 and TRBJ1-1, with D unclear. Trimming pared 2 bases from V and 0 bases from J, leaving 4 bases between. Germline V CDR1 and CDR2: PRHDT, FYEKMQ (reference sequence). This CDR3 region has 13 residues. The CDR3 spells CASSLRVNTEAFF. The CDR3 bases are TGTGCCAGCAGCTTAAGAGTGAACACTGAAGCTTTCTTT.

This clone was detected only a few times. The CDR3 DNA follows: TGTGCCAGCAGCGTAAGGGGTGGGGCCAACGTCCTGACTTTC. Residues: CASSVRGGANVLTF. V and J are TRBV9 and TRBJ2-6; maybe TRBD1 (5 bases). The CDR3 consists of 14 residues. V lost 1 base and J 3 bases, leaving 5 bases between the germline ends. Germline loops: CDR1 SGDLS, CDR2 YYNGEE. Together with reference TRBV9 and TRBJ2-6, the CDR3 gives the full variable domain: DSGVTQTPKHLITATGQRVTLRCSPRSGDLSVYWYQQSLDQGLQFLIQYYNGEERAKGNILERFSAQQFPDLHSELNLSSLELGDSALYFCASSVRGGANVLTFGAGSRLTVL.

In its sample, this clone was seen a few times. The chain recombines TRBV4-2 with TRBJ2-1, with 7 bases aligning to TRBD2. J was trimmed by 4 bases and V by 1 base; bases with no gene match: 4. The CDR3 has 15 amino acids. CDR1 is LGHNA and CDR2 is YNFKEQ in the germline V gene. The CDR3 protein is CASSQGTSDYNEQFF. Written as DNA, the CDR3 is TGTGCCAGCAGCCAAGGCACTAGCGATTACAATGAGCAGTTCTTC.

The rearrangement joins TRBV11-2 to TRBJ2-3; 7 nucleotides agree with TRBD2. Germline lookup yields CDR1 SGHAT and CDR2 FQNNGV. The CDR3 extends over 14 amino acids. V was clipped by 5 bases and J by 7 bases; unmatched bases: 9. The CDR3 region has the DNA TGTGCCAGCAGCCCCGGGGCGGGAGTGAATACGCAGTATTTT. Translated: CASSPGAGVNTQYF. Variable domain in full (rest from reference TRBV11-2 and TRBJ2-3): EAGVAQSPRYKIIEKRQSVAFWCNPISGHATLYWYQQILGQGPKLLIQFQNNGVVDDSQLPKDRFSAERLKGVDSTLKIQPAKLEDSAVYLCASSPGAGVNTQYFGPGTRLTVL.